One sample yielded the 4 T cell receptor beta chains listed below, sequenced in a study of shared clonotypes between healthy human individuals. It was CD45RO-negative cells, positively selected for CCR7, that made up naive CD8 cells, with terminally differentiated effector memory CD45RA+ cells excluded. Libraries were prepared by immunoSEQ multiplex PCR; TCRdb keeps only in-frame clonotypes and omits some of them. The sample carries some 580,000 clones, roughly 98% recorded once. Sequencing used naive CD8+ T cells sorted from blood. These receptor sequences come from a man in his thirties or forties in good health.

The chain uses TRBV6-5 and TRBJ1-2, with TRBD1 identical over 7 bases. V was clipped by 6 bases and J by 3 bases; unmatched bases: 4. CDR1 MNHEY and CDR2 SVGAGI come from the germline V gene. This CDR3 has 13 residues. The CDR3 region has the DNA TGTGCCAGCAGCCTCACAGGGGACTATGGCTACACCTTC. This gives the protein CASSLTGDYGYTF.

This clone was recorded only once. The V gene is TRBV15, the J gene TRBJ2-7; 13 positions agree with TRBD2. The CDR3 covers 18 residues. The germline V gene has CDR1 LNHNV and CDR2 YYDKDF (reference sequence). V gave up 5 bases and J gave up 6 bases; unmatched junction bases: 16. DNA of the CDR3: TGTGCCACCAGCCTCGAGAGACTAGCGGGAGGCCGCCGGATCGAGCAGTACTTC. Translation gives CATSLERLAGGRRIEQYF.

The V call is TRBV28, the J call TRBJ2-7; D is perhaps TRBD2 (5 bases). The V and J ends lost 3 bases and 1 base respectively, with 7 bases between them. Germline V CDR1 and CDR2: MDHEN, SYDVKM. This CDR3 has 13 residues. The CDR3 reads CASSFGDSYEQYF. CDR3 nucleotide sequence: TGTGCCAGCAGTTTCGGGGATTCCTACGAGCAGTACTTC. Filled out from reference TRBV28 and TRBJ2-7, the complete variable domain reads DVKVTQSSRYLVKRTGEKVFLECVQDMDHENMFWYRQDPGLGLRLIYFSYDVKMKEKGDIPEGYSVSREKKERFSLILESASTNQTSMYLCASSFGDSYEQYFGPGTRLTVT.

The rearrangement joins TRBV10-3 to TRBJ2-7, with 8 bases matching TRBD2. Germline V gives CDR1 ENHRY, CDR2 SYGVKD. V shed 6 bases and J 2 bases; nucleotides not matched to a gene: 6. The CDR3 is 14 residues long. In DNA, the CDR3 is TGTGCCATCAGCCCACTAGCGGAGGCCTACGAGCAGTACTTC. This encodes CAISPLAEAYEQYF.